This T cell receptor (beta chain) was observed in a study of T cells in Graves' hyperthyroidism and ophthalmopathy (dated by TCRdb to the late 2010s). A note on the overall study: Peripheral blood was sampled at the time of initial diagnosis, prior to any treatment. Prospective prediction of ophthalmopathy was tested in an independent validation cohort of fewer than 20 hyperthyroidism patients and approximately 17 patients who later progressed to ophthalmopathy. Following sampling, methimazole starting at 30 mg daily was given to hyperthyroidism patients, and high-dose intravenous methylprednisolone was given to ophthalmopathy patients. To identify distinguishing TCR V-J signatures, a discovery cohort of about 95 patients was used, comprising approximately 40 with Graves' ophthalmopathy and 57 with stable Graves' hyperthyroidism. In about six Graves' hyperthyroidism patients, the study also compared T-cell repertoires from thyroid tissue with T-cell repertoires from blood. According to the paper, TCR Vbeta CDR3 sequencing was carried out on 120 to 150 peripheral blood samples, which came from 40 to 45 ophthalmopathy, 75 to 80 hyperthyroidism and about 17 progressor patients. For training and testing, the 100 or so patients in the discovery cohort were randomly divided in a 7:3 ratio. Overall results and qualifications from the work: No statistical method was used to fix the sample size in advance, and group allocation was not hidden from the investigators. In validation, the model predicted progression to ophthalmopathy with over 60% sensitivity and 72% to 85% specificity, a median of approximately 6.7 months before onset. Ophthalmopathy was separated from stable hyperthyroidism by a 13 V-J signature model, with approximately 86% sensitivity and about 81% specificity obtained in cross-validation and 80%/75% obtained in testing. Blood samples also contained most of the expanded thyroid clonotypes (frequency above 0.001), which suggests that blood repertoires may reflect thyroid immune responses.

In the ophthalmopathy patients, disease was moderately to severely active, with a Clinical Activity Score of 3 or more, a NOSPECS grade of 4 or more, and a duration of less than 3 months. Any patient with an uncontrolled infection, another autoimmune disease, pregnancy or lactation was excluded. Clinical symptoms, serum thyroxine and TRAb, thyroid ultrasound, and orbital computed tomography formed the basis for the diagnoses. PBMCs were separated from 7.5 to 10 ml of fresh peripheral blood using Ficoll-Paque density gradient centrifugation. Total RNA was extracted with Trizol reagent, and quality was checked on an Agilent 2100 Bioanalyzer. Taken from the germline V gene (reference sequence), the CDR1 and CDR2 loops are DFQATT and SNEGSKA. The V and J ends are trimmed by 5 bases and 5 bases, leaving 16 bases between them. Reading from cysteine to phenylalanine, the CDR3 counts 13 amino acids. The only DNA kept is the CDR3, 39 bases in frame from the first base.

This clonotype has ten or more counts. Its specific antigen is unknown. Per-base quality was not reported, and no clone a single base away is much larger than it. Amplification of TCR beta CDR3 regions was carried out from RNA transcripts. For the first round of RT-PCR on the TCR CDR3, the HTBI primer set was used together with the Qiagen OneStep RT-PCR kit. A second multiplex PCR round built the libraries, followed by size selection and purification. Paired-end sequencing of the libraries was performed with 100 bp reads on an Illumina HiSeq2000. Processing in the source paper ran as follows. Raw data were processed with SOAPnuke, discarding reads with adapters, uncalled bases, mean Phred below 15, or no exact constant-primer or identifier match. COPE v1.2.5 was used to merge high-quality paired reads, and clonotypes were defined as unique nucleotide sequences. Clonotypes were aligned to IMGT TRBV, TRBD and TRBJ reference segments using MiTCR v1.1. Only V-J combinations with frequency above 0.0001, covering about 99% of repertoires, were analysed. The TCS score was defined as F50 (clonal expansion) divided by E x V (chaos), with BLOSUM62-based TCRdist calculated between CDR3 peptides within each V-J. Welch's t-statistics and random forest reduced some 510 V-J features to 13, which were used in a naive Bayes classifier (R e1071). TCRdb handled the public reads itself, with Q25 trimming in fastp and clone calling in MiXCR, and kept productive beta chains. Rows are unified per CDR3 protein, each entry keeping the most common DNA and genes. Clone size and V and J calls follow TCRdb, not the original study. For this sample the table gives a few hundred thousand distinct CDR3 sequences, of which more than 15% were detected only once. Clones ranked in the top ten supply about 16% of the sample.

Sequencing input: blood. The chain joins TRBV20-1 to TRBJ2-7; the D gene lacks a confident call. The origin of this receptor is a woman aged 18-29 years with Graves' ophthalmopathy. The nucleotide sequence is given as TGCAGTGCTGTCTCTTCTTTATCGCACGAGCAGTACTTC. It translates to CSAVSSLSHEQYF.